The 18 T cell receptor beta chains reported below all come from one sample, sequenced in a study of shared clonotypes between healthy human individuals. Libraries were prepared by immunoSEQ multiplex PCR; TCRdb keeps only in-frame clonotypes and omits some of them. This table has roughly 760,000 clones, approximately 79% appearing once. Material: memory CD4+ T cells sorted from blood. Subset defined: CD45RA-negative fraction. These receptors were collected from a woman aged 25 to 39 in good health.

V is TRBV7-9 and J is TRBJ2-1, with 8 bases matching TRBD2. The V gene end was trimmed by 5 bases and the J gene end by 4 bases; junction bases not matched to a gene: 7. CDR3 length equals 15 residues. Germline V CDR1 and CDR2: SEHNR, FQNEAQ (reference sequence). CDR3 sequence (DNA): TGTGCCAGCAGCAGAGCGGGAGTAGGGTACAATGAGCAGTTCTTC. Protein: CASSRAGVGYNEQFF.

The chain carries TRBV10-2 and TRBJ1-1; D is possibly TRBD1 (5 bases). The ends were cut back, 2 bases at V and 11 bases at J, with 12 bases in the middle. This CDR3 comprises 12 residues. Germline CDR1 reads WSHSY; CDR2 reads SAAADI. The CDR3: CASSEGPRGAFF. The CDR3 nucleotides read TGCGCCAGCAGTGAGGGGCCAAGGGGTGCTTTCTTT.

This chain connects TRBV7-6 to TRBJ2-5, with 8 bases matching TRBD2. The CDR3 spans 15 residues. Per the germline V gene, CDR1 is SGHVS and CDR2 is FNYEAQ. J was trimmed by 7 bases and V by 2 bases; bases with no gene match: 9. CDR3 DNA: TGTGCCAGCAGCTTAAAGATAGCGGGATCCGGGACCCAGTACTTC. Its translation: CASSLKIAGSGTQYF.

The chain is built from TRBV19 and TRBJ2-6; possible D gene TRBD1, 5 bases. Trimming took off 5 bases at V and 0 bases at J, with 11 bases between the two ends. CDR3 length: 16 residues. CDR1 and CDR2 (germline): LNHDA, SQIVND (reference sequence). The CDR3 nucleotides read TGTGCCAGTAGTGCCGACAGTTACTCTGGGGCCAACGTCCTGACTTTC. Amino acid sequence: CASSADSYSGANVLTF.

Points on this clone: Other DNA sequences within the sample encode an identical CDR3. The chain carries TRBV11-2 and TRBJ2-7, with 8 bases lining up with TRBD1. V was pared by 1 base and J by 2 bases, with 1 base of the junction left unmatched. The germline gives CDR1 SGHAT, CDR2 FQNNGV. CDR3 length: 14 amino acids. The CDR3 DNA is TGTGCCAGCAGCTTAGCAGGGGGCCCCTACGAGCAGTACTTC. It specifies CASSLAGGPYEQYF.

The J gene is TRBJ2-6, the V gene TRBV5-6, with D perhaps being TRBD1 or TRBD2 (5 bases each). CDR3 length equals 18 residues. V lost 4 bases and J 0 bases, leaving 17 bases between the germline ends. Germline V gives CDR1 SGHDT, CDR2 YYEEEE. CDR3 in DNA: TGTGCCAGCAGCCGGCGAAGGGGAGTCCTCTCTGGGGCCAACGTCCTGACTTTC. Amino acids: CASSRRRGVLSGANVLTF.

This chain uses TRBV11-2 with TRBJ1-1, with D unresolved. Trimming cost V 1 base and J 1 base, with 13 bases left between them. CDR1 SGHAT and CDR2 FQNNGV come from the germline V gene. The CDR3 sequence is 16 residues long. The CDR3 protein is CASSLAGKTRNTEAFF. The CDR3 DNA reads TGTGCCAGCAGCTTAGCCGGTAAGACCCGGAACACTGAAGCTTTCTTT.

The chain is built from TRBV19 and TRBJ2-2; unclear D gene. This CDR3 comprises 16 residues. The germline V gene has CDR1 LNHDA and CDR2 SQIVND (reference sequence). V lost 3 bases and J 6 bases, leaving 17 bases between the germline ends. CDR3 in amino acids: CASSIRAWANAGELFF. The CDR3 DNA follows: TGTGCCAGTAGTATCCGGGCGTGGGCTAACGCCGGGGAGCTGTTTTTT.

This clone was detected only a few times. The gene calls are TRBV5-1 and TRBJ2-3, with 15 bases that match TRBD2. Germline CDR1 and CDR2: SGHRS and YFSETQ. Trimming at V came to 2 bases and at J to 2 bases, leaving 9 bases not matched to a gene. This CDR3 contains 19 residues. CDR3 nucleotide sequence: TGCGCCAGCAGCTTATCCCCGGGACTAGCGGGAGGTTACACAGATACGCAGTATTTT. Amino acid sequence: CASSLSPGLAGGYTDTQYF.

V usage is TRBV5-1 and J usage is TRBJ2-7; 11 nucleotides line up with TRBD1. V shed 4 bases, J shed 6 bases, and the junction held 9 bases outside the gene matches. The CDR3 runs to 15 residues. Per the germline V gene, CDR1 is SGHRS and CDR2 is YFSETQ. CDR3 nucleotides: TGCGCCAGCAGCGTGAGGACAGGGGGCGGGTCCGAGCAGTACTTC. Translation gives CASSVRTGGGSEQYF.

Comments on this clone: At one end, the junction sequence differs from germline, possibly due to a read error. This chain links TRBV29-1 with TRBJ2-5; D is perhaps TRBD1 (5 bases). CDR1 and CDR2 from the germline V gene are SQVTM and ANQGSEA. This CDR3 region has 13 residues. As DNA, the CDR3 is TGCAGCGTTGAGACTCGGGTCAGGGCCGAGCAGAACTTC. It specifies CSVETRVRAEQNF.

The CDR3 nucleotides are TGTGCCAGCAGCCCGCGACAGGGGCCCTCCTACGAGCAGTACTTC. Translated, it gives CASSPRQGPSYEQYF. This sequence joins TRBV11-2 and TRBJ2-7, with 8 bases identical to TRBD1. The CDR3 is 15 amino acids. From germline, CDR1 is SGHAT and CDR2 FQNNGV. The ends lost 5 bases at V and 0 bases at J; junction bases unmatched: 6.

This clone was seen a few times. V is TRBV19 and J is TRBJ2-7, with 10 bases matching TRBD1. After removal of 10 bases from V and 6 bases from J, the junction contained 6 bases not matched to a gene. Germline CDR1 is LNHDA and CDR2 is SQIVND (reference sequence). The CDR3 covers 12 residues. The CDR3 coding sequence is TGTGCCACGTCGGGACAGGGGTTCGAGCAGTACTTC. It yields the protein CATSGQGFEQYF.

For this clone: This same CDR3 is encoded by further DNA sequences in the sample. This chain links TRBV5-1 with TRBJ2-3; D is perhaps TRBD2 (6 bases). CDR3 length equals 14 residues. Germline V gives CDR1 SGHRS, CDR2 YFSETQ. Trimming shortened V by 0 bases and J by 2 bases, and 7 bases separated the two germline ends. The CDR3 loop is CASSLGEVTDTQYF. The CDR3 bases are TGCGCCAGCAGCTTGGGGGAGGTCACAGATACGCAGTATTTT.

CDR3 protein: CSVLDRGRTYEQYF. Here the CDR3 DNA reads TGCAGCGTTCTGGACAGGGGACGTACCTACGAGCAGTACTTC. The V call is TRBV29-1, the J call TRBJ2-7; 9 nucleotides align to TRBD1. Germline V lookup: CDR1 SQVTM, CDR2 ANQGSEA. The CDR3 extends over 14 amino acids. The J segment lost 2 bases and the V segment lost 5 bases, leaving 7 bases of the junction unmatched.

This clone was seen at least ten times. The CDR3 protein is CSVERPYGYTF. The CDR3, as DNA: TGCAGCGTTGAAAGGCCTTATGGCTACACCTTC. The chain is built from TRBV29-1 and TRBJ1-2, with D unresolved. CDR1 is SQVTM, CDR2 ANQGSEA, per germline. This CDR3 is built from 11 residues. V gave up 2 bases and J gave up 5 bases, with 6 bases separating them.

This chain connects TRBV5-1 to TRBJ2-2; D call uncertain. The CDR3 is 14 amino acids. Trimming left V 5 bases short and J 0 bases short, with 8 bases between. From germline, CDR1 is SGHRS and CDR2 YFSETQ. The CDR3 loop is CASSNPANTGELFF. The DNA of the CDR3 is TGCGCCAGCAGTAATCCAGCGAACACCGGGGAGCTGTTTTTT.

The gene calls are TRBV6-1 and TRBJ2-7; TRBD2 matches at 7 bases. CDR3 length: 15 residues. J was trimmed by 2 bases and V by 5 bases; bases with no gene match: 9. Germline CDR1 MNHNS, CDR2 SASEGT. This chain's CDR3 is CASSTAGTITYEQYF. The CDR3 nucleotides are TGTGCCAGCAGTACAGCCGGGACTATTACCTACGAGCAGTACTTC.